The 27 T cell receptor beta chains reported below all come from one sample, sequenced in a study of T cells in tumors after PD-1 blockade. Sequenced by immunoSEQ multiplex PCR; TCRdb stores in-frame clones only, minus some. The sample includes 54,000 or so clones, roughly 75% of them seen just once. Sample: PBMCs, taken before anti-PD-1 treatment. Receptor source: a human donor with basal cell carcinoma.

The chain joins TRBV30 to TRBJ1-6, with 7 nucleotides matching TRBD1. Trimming at V came to 4 bases and at J to 8 bases, leaving 5 bases not matched to a gene. Germline CDR1 reads GTSNPN; CDR2 reads SVGIG (reference sequence). The CDR3 sequence is 13 residues long. The CDR3 nucleotides are TGTGCCTGGAAGGGACAGTTCTATTCACCCCTCCACTTT. This translates into CAWKGQFYSPLHF. Using reference TRBV30 and TRBJ1-6 for the parts outside the CDR3, the full variable domain is SQTIHQWPATLVQPVGSPLSLECTVEGTSNPNLYWYRQAAGRGLQLLFYSVGIGQISSEVPQNLSASRPQDRQFILSSKKLLLSDSGFYLCAWKGQFYSPLHFGNGTRLTVT.

A single count supports this clone. The chain couples TRBV27 to TRBJ1-3; 12 bases line up with TRBD1. Germline V gene lookup returns CDR1 MNHEY and CDR2 SMNVEV (reference sequence). The CDR3 contains 18 residues. With 6 bases clipped from V and 9 bases from J, the junction kept 18 bases outside the gene matches. CDR3 DNA: TGTGCCAGCAGGAACTGGGGGGGACAGGGGGCGGCCGGGGGCACCATATATTTT. Translated: CASRNWGGQGAAGGTIYF.

J is TRBJ2-2 and V is TRBV23-1; 7 positions agree with TRBD1. TRBV23-1 belongs to the ORF category, with a function that is uncertain. This CDR3 spans 15 amino acids. Germline trimming cut 7 bases from V and 3 bases from J; bases unmatched to any gene: 8. Here the CDR3 DNA reads TGCGCCAGCACCCCGAAAGGGGGCTACACCGGGGAGCTGTTTTTT. This codes for CASTPKGGYTGELFF.

CDR3 sequence reads: CASGPGQGHEKLFF. The CDR3 region has the DNA TGTGCTAGTGGTCCTGGACAGGGGCACGAAAAACTGTTTTTT. V usage is TRBV12-5 and J usage is TRBJ1-4, with 9 positions matching TRBD1. The length of the CDR3 is 14 residues. Germline CDR1 is LGHNT and CDR2 is FRNRAP. After removal of 5 bases from V and 8 bases from J, the junction contained 6 bases not matched to a gene.

This chain connects TRBV29-1 to TRBJ2-7; 7 bases are a match to TRBD1. Per germline, CDR1 SQVTM and CDR2 ANQGSEA. This CDR3 has 13 amino acids. V was pared by 3 bases and J by 2 bases, with 4 bases of the junction left unmatched. CDR3 coding DNA: TGCAGCGTTGATGGGGACAGTCCCTACGAGCAGTACTTC. The encoded protein is CSVDGDSPYEQYF.

V is TRBV5-6 and J is TRBJ2-3; TRBD2 might be the D (6 bases). V lost 4 bases, J lost 0 bases, and 12 bases lay in between. From germline, CDR1 is SGHDT and CDR2 YYEEEE. The CDR3 spans 15 residues. CDR3 amino acids: CASSHRSGSTDTQYF. The CDR3 nucleotides are TGTGCCAGCAGCCATCGAAGCGGGAGCACAGATACGCAGTATTTT.

The CDR3 is CASSLVWTFLNTEAFF. The CDR3, as DNA: TGTGCCAGCAGCTTAGTCTGGACATTCTTGAACACTGAAGCTTTCTTT. The chain combines TRBV7-2 with TRBJ1-1; D might be TRBD1 (5 bases). The CDR3 has 16 residues. V lost 1 base and J 0 bases, leaving 12 bases between the germline ends. The germline gives CDR1 SGHTA, CDR2 FQGNSA.

This clone was counted once. The chain is built from TRBV2 and TRBJ1-1; D is ambiguous. The germline V and J ends were trimmed by 2 bases and 3 bases, with 19 bases remaining between them. Germline values: CDR1 SNHLY, CDR2 FYNNEI. The CDR3 runs to 17 residues. In DNA form, the CDR3 reads TGTGCCAGCAGTGAAACGCTCGTCCCAAACCCTTACACTGAAGCTTTCTTT. Protein product: CASSETLVPNPYTEAFF.

The chain is built from TRBV27 and TRBJ2-7, with TRBD1 matching 9 bases. Germline V gives CDR1 MNHEY, CDR2 SMNVEV (reference sequence). This CDR3 comprises 14 residues. Germline trimming cut 5 bases from V and 0 bases from J; bases unmatched to any gene: 2. CDR3 sequence: CASSRDRASYEQYF. CDR3 coding DNA: TGTGCCAGCAGTCGGGACAGGGCCTCCTACGAGCAGTACTTC.

The rearrangement joins TRBV10-1 to TRBJ2-5; no clear D gene. Germline V gene lookup returns CDR1 WNHNN and CDR2 SYGVQD (reference sequence). Trimming took off 4 bases at V and 3 bases at J, with 9 bases between the two ends. The CDR3 spans 13 residues. CDR3 in amino acids: CASSAKEKETQYF. In DNA form, the CDR3 reads TGCGCCAGCAGTGCCAAAGAAAAAGAGACCCAGTACTTC.

The rearrangement joins TRBV6-5 to TRBJ1-1, with TRBD1 matching over 7 bases. With 6 bases clipped from V and 10 bases from J, the junction kept 14 bases outside the gene matches. CDR1 and CDR2 from the germline V gene are MNHEY and SVGAGI. The CDR3 spans 14 residues. The CDR3 region is CASSPTGKSRRAFF. CDR3 coding DNA: TGTGCCAGCAGCCCGACAGGGAAGTCTAGGAGAGCTTTCTTT.

The chain carries TRBV12-3 or TRBV12-4 and TRBJ1-6; D not certain. The CDR3 is 12 amino acids. Trimming stripped 6 bases from V and 6 bases from J, with 6 bases between. The CDR3 DNA follows: TGTGCCAGCAGGGGTATTAATTCACCCCTCCACTTT. This sequence encodes CASRGINSPLHF.

This clone appeared a single time. V is TRBV6-2 or TRBV6-3 and J is TRBJ1-5; D not certain. Trimming pared 6 bases from V and 2 bases from J, leaving 17 bases between. Germline V CDR1 and CDR2: MNHEY, SVGEGT. The length of the CDR3 is 16 residues. This CDR3 reads CASSQHLGGGNQPQHF. In DNA, the CDR3 is TGTGCCAGCAGCCAACACCTGGGTGGGGGCAATCAGCCCCAGCATTTT.

The V call is TRBV5-6, the J call TRBJ2-7; D may be TRBD1 or TRBD2 (5 bases each). Germline V gene data show CDR1 as SGHDT and CDR2 as YYEEEE. The CDR3 spans 11 residues. V lost 7 bases and J lost 6, with 11 bases in between. The CDR3 reads CASGQGREQYF. CDR3 nucleotide sequence: TGTGCCAGCGGCCAGGGACGCGAGCAGTACTTC.

The CDR3 DNA is TGTGCCAGCAGTCGGGGGGCCCAAGAGACCCAGTACTTC. Protein: CASSRGAQETQYF. V and J are TRBV2 and TRBJ2-5; a possible D gene is TRBD2 (7 bases). Trimming took 5 bases from V and 1 from J, leaving 8 bases between them. The CDR3 contains 13 residues. Germline CDR1 reads SNHLY; CDR2 reads FYNNEI.

The chain uses TRBV11-3 and TRBJ2-4, with D possibly TRBD1 on 5 matching bases. This CDR3 contains 16 residues. The V end was cut by 1 base, the J end by 7 bases, with 17 bases between. The germline V gene has CDR1 SGHNT and CDR2 YENEEA. CDR3 protein: CASSLAAQGGRNIQYF. CDR3 in DNA: TGTGCCAGCAGCTTAGCGGCCCAGGGCGGTAGGAACATTCAGTACTTC.

J is TRBJ1-4 and V is TRBV15; 12 bases are a match to TRBD1. V lost 0 bases, J lost 8 bases, and 10 bases stayed unmatched. The CDR3 has 18 residues. CDR1 is LNHNV and CDR2 is YYDKDF in the germline V gene (reference sequence). The CDR3 DNA follows: TGTGCCACCAGCAGAGAGGGGACAGGGGGCGCGGCGGGAGAAAAACTGTTTTTT. As protein: CATSREGTGGAAGEKLFF.

The V call is TRBV29-1, the J call TRBJ1-1; TRBD1 aligns across 7 bases. The germline CDR1 and CDR2 sequences are SQVTM and ANQGSEA. CDR3 length: 12 residues. V shed 5 bases and J 5 bases; nucleotides not matched to a gene: 5. Here the CDR3 DNA reads TGCAGCGTTTACAGGGGACGGACTGAAGCTTTCTTT. It specifies CSVYRGRTEAFF.

The sample holds one count of this clone. CDR3 nucleotides: TGTGCCAGCAGCTCCTTCGGTCAGGCGGGAAATGAAAAACTGTTTTTT. Translating it yields CASSSFGQAGNEKLFF. The V gene is TRBV5-5, the J gene TRBJ1-4; no firm D call. Germline assignment: CDR1 SGHKS and CDR2 YYEKEE (reference sequence). The CDR3 has 16 amino acids. Trimming removed 3 bases from V and 5 bases from J, with 17 bases in between.

The chain recombines TRBV30 with TRBJ1-1, with D perhaps matching TRBD1 (5 bases). The CDR3 has 16 amino acids. Germline V gives CDR1 GTSNPN, CDR2 SVGIG (reference sequence). Deletions cut 0 bases from V and 1 base from J, with 15 bases between. Here the CDR3 reads CAWSVLVGRRNTEAFF. The CDR3 DNA sequence: TGTGCCTGGAGTGTACTCGTGGGGCGGAGGAACACTGAAGCTTTCTTT.

This rearrangement joins TRBV5-1 to TRBJ1-4; no clear D gene. The germline V gene has CDR1 SGHRS and CDR2 YFSETQ. The CDR3 has 14 amino acids. V lost 0 bases, J lost 5 bases, and 8 bases lay in between. CDR3 nucleotide sequence: TGCGCCAGCAGCTTGGGAGGCAGAAATGAAAAACTGTTTTTT. This encodes CASSLGGRNEKLFF.

This clone occurred once. This chain links TRBV14 with TRBJ2-7, with D hard to call. V lost 5 bases to trimming and J lost 0 bases, with 8 bases between them. The germline V gene has CDR1 SGHDN and CDR2 FVKESK. The CDR3 sequence is 13 residues long. The CDR3 DNA is TGTGCCAGCAGCGCGTGGAGCTCCTACGAGCAGTACTTC. Translating gives CASSAWSSYEQYF.

The chain combines TRBV12-5 with TRBJ1-5, with a possible D match to TRBD1 (5 bases). This CDR3 spans 14 amino acids. V was clipped by 4 bases and J by 7 bases, with 14 bases between them. Germline V lookup: CDR1 LGHNT, CDR2 FRNRAP. In DNA form, the CDR3 reads TGTGCTAGTGGTTGGTTGGGTGGGGGGCAGCCCCAGCATTTT. Translating gives CASGWLGGGQPQHF.

Within the sample, this clone is medium-sized. V and J are TRBV5-1 and TRBJ1-2; D is perhaps TRBD1 (5 bases). Germline CDR1 is SGHRS and CDR2 is YFSETQ. There are 15 residues in the CDR3. V was clipped by 0 bases and J by 8 bases, with 17 bases between them. CDR3 nucleotide sequence: TGCGCCAGCAGCTTGGTCGATGGGGCATCTGGGGGCTACACCTTC. Protein: CASSLVDGASGGYTF.

This clone was detected only once. The chain is built from TRBV5-6 and TRBJ2-7; D remains unclear. Germline CDR1 and CDR2: SGHDT and YYEEEE. The CDR3 totals 14 residues. The V end lost 0 bases, the J end lost 5 bases, and 12 bases lay between the germline ends. CDR3 sequence reads: CASSLVPIANEQYF. CDR3 DNA: TGTGCCAGCAGCTTGGTCCCGATTGCGAACGAGCAGTACTTC.

This chain joins TRBV29-1 and TRBJ1-1, with 10 bases identical to TRBD1. Germline CDR1 and CDR2: SQVTM and ANQGSEA. V shed 6 bases and J 3 bases; nucleotides not matched to a gene: 10. CDR3 length: 15 amino acids. CDR3 DNA sequence: TGCAGCGTACCTAGACAGGGGGCATTGGACACTGAAGCTTTCTTT. This encodes CSVPRQGALDTEAFF.

This chain connects TRBV7-8 to TRBJ2-7; unclear D gene. The V and J ends lost 1 base and 2 bases respectively, with 9 bases between them. The CDR3 length is 14 residues. Germline loops: CDR1 SGHVS, CDR2 FQNEAQ. The DNA for the CDR3 is TGTGCCAGCAGCTTAGTGTCAGGAGCCTACGAGCAGTACTTC. It codes for CASSLVSGAYEQYF.